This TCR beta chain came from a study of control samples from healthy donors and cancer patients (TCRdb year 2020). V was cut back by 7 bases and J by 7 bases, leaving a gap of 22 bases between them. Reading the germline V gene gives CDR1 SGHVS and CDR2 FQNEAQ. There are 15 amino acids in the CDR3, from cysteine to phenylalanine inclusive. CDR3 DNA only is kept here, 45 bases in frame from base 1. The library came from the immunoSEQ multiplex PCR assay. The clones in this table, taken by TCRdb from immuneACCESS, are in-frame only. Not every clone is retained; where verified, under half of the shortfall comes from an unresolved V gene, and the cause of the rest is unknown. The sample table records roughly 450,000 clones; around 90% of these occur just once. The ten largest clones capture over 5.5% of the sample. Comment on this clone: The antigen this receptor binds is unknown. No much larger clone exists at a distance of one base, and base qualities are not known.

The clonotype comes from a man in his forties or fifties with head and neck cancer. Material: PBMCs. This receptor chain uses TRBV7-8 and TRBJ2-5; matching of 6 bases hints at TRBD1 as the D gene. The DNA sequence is TGTGCCAGCACCTCTCGACAGCCCATAGGGGGGACCCAGTACTTC. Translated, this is CASTSRQPIGGTQYF.